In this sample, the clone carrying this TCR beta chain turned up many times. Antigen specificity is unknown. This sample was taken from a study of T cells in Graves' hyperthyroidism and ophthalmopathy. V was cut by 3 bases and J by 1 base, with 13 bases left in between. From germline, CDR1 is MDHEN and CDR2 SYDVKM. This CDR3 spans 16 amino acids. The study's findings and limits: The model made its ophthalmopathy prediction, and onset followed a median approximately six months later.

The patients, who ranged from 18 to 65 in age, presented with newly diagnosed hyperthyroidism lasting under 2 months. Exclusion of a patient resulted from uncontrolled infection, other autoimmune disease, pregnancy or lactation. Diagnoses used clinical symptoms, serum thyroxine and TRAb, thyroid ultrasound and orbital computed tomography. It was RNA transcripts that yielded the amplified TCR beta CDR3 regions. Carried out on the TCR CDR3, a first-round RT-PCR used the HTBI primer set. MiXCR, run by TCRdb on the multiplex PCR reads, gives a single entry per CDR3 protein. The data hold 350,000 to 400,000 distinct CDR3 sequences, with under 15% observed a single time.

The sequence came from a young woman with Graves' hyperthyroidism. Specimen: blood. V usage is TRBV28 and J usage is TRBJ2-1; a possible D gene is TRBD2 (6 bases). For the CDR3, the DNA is TGTGCCAGCAGTTTTTTCCGCGGGAAGTCCTACAATGAGCAGTTCTTC. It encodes CASSFFRGKSYNEQFF.